This TCR beta chain was sequenced during a study of cytomegalovirus exposure and HLA in healthy donors. Study-level findings and limits: Later analysis suggested most CMV-associated TCR beta chains were HLA-restricted.

Per the germline V gene, CDR1 is SEHNR and CDR2 is FQNEAQ (reference sequence). The J segment lost 7 bases and the V segment lost 5 bases, leaving 9 bases of the junction unmatched. CDR3 length: 15 residues. Primers for the PCR totalled 60 Vbeta and 13 Jbeta. TCRdb's table, derived via immunoSEQ multiplex PCR, lists solely in-frame clones and lacks some. The table has some 130,000 clones, about 70% seen once. Notes on this clone: Its matching antigen is unknown.

The receptor's source is a middle-aged man in good health and CMV-seronegative. The sequenced sample was PBMCs. The rearrangement joins TRBV7-9 to TRBJ2-4; TRBD1 agrees at 9 bases. Written as DNA, the CDR3 is TGTGCCAGCAGCCTCGGGACAGGGATGATGAACATTCAGTACTTC. It yields the protein CASSLGTGMMNIQYF. Combining the CDR3 with reference TRBV7-9 and TRBJ2-4 gives the whole variable domain DTGVSQNPRHKITKRGQNVTFRCDPISEHNRLYWYRQTLGQGPEFLTYFQNEAQLEKSRLLSDRFSAERPKGSFSTLEIQRTEQGDSAMYLCASSLGTGMMNIQYFGAGTRLSVL.